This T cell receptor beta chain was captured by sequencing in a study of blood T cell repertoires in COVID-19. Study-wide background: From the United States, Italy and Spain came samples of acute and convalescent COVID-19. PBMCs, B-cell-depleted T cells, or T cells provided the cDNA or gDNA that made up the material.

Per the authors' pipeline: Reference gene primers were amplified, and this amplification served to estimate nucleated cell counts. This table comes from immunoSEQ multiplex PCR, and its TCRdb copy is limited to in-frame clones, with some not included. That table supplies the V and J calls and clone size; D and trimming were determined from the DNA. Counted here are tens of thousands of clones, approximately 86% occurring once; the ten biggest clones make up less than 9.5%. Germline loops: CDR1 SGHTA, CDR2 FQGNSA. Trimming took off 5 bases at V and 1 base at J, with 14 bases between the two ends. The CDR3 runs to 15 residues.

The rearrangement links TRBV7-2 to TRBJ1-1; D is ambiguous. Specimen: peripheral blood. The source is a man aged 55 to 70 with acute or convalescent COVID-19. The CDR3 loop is CASSPKRSWNTEAFF. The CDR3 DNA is TGTGCCAGCAGCCCCAAGCGGTCCTGGAACACTGAAGCTTTCTTT.